These 5 T cell receptor beta chains originate from one sample sequenced in a study of T cell responses to AZD1222 COVID-19 vaccine. Assay: immunoSEQ multiplex PCR; the TCRdb copy retains only in-frame clones and omits some. The sample has some 120,000 clones, roughly nine tenths seen once. Sequencing was performed on peripheral blood, taken 28 days after the second AZD1222 dose. These receptors all come from an adult who received the AZD1222 COVID-19 vaccine.

The chain combines TRBV5-5 with TRBJ1-5; unclear D gene. Germline V CDR1 and CDR2: SGHKS, YYEKEE (reference sequence). Trimming stripped 5 bases from V and 4 bases from J, with 13 bases between. The CDR3 spans 14 residues. CDR3 sequence reads: CASSTGDGNQPQHF. Here the CDR3 DNA reads TGTGCCAGCAGTACGGGCGACGGGAATCAGCCCCAGCATTTT.

The chain combines TRBV4-1 with TRBJ2-3; 12 nucleotides agree with TRBD2. The J segment lost 1 base and the V segment lost 3 bases, leaving 5 bases of the junction unmatched. Germline V CDR1 and CDR2: MGHRA, YSYEKL. The CDR3 sequence is 17 residues long. CDR3 region: CASSQGRTSGGTDTQYF. The CDR3 DNA reads as TGCGCCAGCAGCCAGGGCCGGACTAGCGGGGGCACAGATACGCAGTATTTT.

This chain links TRBV3-1 (or the pseudogene TRBV3-2) with TRBJ1-5; a possible D gene is TRBD1 (5 bases). Germline lookup yields CDR1 LGHDT and CDR2 YNNKEL (reference sequence). V was trimmed by 7 bases and J by 5 bases, leaving 24 bases between them. The CDR3 consists of 17 residues. The CDR3 DNA reads TGTGCCAGCATCTACCCCACCCCGGGCGGAGGGGATCAGCCCCAGCATTTT. Its protein is CASIYPTPGGGDQPQHF.

CDR3 sequence (DNA): TGTGCCAGCAGCCAAGAAGAACTCGTCGAGGGAGGGGCAGGGGAAAAACTGTTTTTT. Protein: CASSQEELVEGGAGEKLFF. This rearrangement joins TRBV3-1 (or the pseudogene TRBV3-2) to TRBJ1-4; possible D gene TRBD1, 5 bases. This CDR3 is 19 amino acids long. The V gene's germline CDR1 is LGHDT and CDR2 YNNKEL (reference sequence). Trimming left V 0 bases short and J 8 bases short, with 25 bases between.

CDR3 sequence reads: CASSLRDRNYGYTF. The CDR3 coding sequence is TGTGCCAGCAGCCTTCGGGACAGAAACTATGGCTACACCTTC. V gene TRBV3-1 (or the pseudogene TRBV3-2) combines with J gene TRBJ1-2, with 7 bases identical to TRBD1. Germline V CDR1 and CDR2: LGHDT, YNNKEL (reference sequence). V gave up 4 bases and J gave up 2 bases; unmatched junction bases: 4. This CDR3 spans 14 amino acids.